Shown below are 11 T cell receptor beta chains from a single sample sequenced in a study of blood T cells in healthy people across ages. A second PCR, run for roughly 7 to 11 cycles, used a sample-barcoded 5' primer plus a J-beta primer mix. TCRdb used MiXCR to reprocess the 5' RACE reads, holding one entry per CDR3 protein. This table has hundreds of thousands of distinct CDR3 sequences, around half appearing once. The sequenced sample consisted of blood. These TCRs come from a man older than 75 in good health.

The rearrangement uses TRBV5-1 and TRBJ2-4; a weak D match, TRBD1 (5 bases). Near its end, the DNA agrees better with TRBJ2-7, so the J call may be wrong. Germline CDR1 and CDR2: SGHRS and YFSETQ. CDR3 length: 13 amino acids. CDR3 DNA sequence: TGCGCCAGCAGCTTGGGCGCAGGGCACGAGCAGTACTTC. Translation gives CASSLGAGHEQYF.

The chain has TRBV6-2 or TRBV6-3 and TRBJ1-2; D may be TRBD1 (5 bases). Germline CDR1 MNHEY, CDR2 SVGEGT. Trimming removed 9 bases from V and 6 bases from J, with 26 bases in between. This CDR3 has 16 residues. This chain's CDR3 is CASMSTDTLRADGYTF. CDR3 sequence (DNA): TGTGCCAGTATGTCCACGGACACCCTGAGAGCTGATGGCTACACCTTC.

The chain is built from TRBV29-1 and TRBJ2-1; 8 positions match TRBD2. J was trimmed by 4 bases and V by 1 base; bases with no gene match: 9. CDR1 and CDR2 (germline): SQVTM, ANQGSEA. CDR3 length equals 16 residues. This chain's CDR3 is CSVEGWAGGNYNEQFF. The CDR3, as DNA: TGCAGCGTTGAAGGTTGGGCGGGAGGTAATTACAATGAGCAGTTCTTC.

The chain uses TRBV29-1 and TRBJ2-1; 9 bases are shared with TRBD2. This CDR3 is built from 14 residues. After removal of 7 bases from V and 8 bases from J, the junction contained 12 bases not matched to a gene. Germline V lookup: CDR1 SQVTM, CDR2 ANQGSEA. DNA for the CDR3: TGCAGCGCTTCCAAAGCGGGAGGAGGGGATGAGCAGTTCTTC. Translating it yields CSASKAGGGDEQFF.

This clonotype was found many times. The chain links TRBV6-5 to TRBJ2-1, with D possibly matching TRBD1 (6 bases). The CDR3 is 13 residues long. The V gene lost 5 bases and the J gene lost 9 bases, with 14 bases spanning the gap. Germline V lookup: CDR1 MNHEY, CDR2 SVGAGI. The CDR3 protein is CASSDVTGGEQFF. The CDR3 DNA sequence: TGTGCCAGCAGTGACGTGACAGGTGGTGAGCAGTTCTTC.

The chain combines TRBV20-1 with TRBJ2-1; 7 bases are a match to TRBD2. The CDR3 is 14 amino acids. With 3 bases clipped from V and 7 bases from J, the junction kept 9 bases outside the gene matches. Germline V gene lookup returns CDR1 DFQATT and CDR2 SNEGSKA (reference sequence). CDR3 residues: CSASTGLGWNEQFF. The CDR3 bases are TGCAGTGCTAGCACCGGACTAGGTTGGAATGAGCAGTTCTTC.

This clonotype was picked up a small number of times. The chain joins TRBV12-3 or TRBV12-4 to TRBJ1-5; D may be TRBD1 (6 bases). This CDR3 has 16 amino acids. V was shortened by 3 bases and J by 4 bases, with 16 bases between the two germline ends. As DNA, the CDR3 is TGTGCCAGCAGTTTCGTTGGGGGGCTAAGGAATCAGCCCCAGCATTTT. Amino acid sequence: CASSFVGGLRNQPQHF.

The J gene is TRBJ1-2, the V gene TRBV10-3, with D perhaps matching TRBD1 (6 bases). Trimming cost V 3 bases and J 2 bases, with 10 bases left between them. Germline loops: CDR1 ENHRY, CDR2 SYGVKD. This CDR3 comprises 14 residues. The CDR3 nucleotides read TGTGCCATCAGTGAAGGAGGGGGGAACTATGGCTACACCTTC. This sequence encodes CAISEGGGNYGYTF.

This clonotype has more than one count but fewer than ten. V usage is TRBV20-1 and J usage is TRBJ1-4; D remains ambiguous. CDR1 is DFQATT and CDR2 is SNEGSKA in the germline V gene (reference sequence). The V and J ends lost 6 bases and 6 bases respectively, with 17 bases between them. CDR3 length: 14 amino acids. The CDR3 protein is CSAQGSSTDEKLFF. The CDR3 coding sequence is TGCAGTGCCCAAGGATCCTCTACAGATGAAAAACTGTTTTTT.

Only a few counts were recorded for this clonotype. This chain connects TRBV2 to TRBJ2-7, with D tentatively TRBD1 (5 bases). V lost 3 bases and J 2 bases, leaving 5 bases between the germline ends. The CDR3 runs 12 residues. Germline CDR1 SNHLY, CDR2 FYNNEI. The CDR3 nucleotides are TGTGCCAGCAGTGAGACAGCCTACGAGCAGTACTTC. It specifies CASSETAYEQYF.

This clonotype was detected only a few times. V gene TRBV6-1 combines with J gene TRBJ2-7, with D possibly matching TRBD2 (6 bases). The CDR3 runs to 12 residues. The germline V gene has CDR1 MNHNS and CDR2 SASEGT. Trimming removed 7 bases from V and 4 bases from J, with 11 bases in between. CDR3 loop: CASMRGRYEQYF. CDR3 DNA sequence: TGTGCCAGCATGCGGGGAAGGTACGAGCAGTACTTC.